Sequencing of this T cell receptor (beta chain) was carried out in a study of cytotoxic CD8 clonotypes in ibrutinib-treated CLL. Study details: Response sampling came at median around eleven months of treatment, ranging 6 to 36 months.

Using immunoSEQ multiplex PCR, the repertoire was profiled, and TCRdb retains in-frame clones only, with some absent. The table lists fewer than 75,000 clones, roughly 71% of them singletons, with around two fifths in the top ten. CDR1 and CDR2 (germline): SGHDT, YYEEEE. The CDR3 extends over 11 amino acids. V dropped 0 bases and J dropped 5 bases, with 1 base sitting between them. Study conclusions and caveats: Contraction or stability on treatment was seen for public clonotypes, which were uncommon.

Concerning this clone: Its antigen is not known.

This receptor was taken from a human donor with chronic lymphocytic leukemia. The chain combines TRBV5-6 with TRBJ2-3; D is ambiguous. Sequencing used PBMCs, obtained after 12 months of ibrutinib treatment. The CDR3 sequence: CASSLVDTQYF. CDR3 sequence (DNA): TGTGCCAGCAGCTTGGTAGATACGCAGTATTTT.